This record concerns one T cell receptor beta chain sequence. The record originates from a study of T cell changes during pregnancy in multiple sclerosis. Germline CDR1 and CDR2: KGHSH and LQKENI. Trimming shortened V by 4 bases and J by 6 bases, and 21 bases separated the two germline ends. The CDR3 has 16 residues. The repertoire was sequenced with immunoSEQ multiplex PCR; TCRdb's copy has only in-frame clones and lacks some. The data contain around 78,000 clones, roughly 93% of them singletons. The chain employs TRBV18 and TRBJ1-2; perhaps TRBD1 as D (5 bases). The sequence was obtained from a female donor with multiple sclerosis, enrolled in a pregnancy study. Sequencing was performed on peripheral blood, taken in the second trimester of pregnancy. CDR3 in amino acids: CASSLGRTGGSDGYTF. The CDR3, as DNA: TGTGCCAGCTCACTCGGGAGGACGGGGGGAAGTGATGGCTACACCTTC.